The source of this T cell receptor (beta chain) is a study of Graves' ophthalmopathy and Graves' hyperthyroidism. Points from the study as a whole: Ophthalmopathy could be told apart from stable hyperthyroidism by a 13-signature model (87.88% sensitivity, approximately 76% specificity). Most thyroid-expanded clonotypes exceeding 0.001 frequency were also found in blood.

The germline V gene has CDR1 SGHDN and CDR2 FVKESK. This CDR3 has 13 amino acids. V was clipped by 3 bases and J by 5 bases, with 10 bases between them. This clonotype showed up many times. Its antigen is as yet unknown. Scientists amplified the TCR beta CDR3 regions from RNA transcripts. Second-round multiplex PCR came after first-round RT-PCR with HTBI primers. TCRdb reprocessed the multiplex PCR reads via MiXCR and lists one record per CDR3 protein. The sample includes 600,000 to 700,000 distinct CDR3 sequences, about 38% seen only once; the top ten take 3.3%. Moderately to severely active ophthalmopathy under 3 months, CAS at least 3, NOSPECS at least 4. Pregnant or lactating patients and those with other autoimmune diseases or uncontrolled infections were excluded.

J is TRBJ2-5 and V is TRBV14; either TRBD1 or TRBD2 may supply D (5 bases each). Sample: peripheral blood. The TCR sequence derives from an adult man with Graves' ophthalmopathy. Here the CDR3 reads CASSQGPQETQYF. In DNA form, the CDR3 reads TGTGCCAGCAGCCAGGGACCGCAGGAGACCCAGTACTTC.